This record covers a single TCR beta chain. Produced via immunoSEQ multiplex PCR; TCRdb's table is partial and in-frame only. The sample contains approximately 300,000 clones, approximately 90% of which appear only once. This sample is drawn from a study of cytomegalovirus exposure and HLA in healthy donors. From germline, CDR1 is LNHDA and CDR2 SQIVND (reference sequence). The CDR3 has 17 residues. Unmatched junction bases numbered 4, after V lost 5 bases and J lost 0 bases. Sequencing was performed on PBMCs. This chain connects TRBV19 to TRBJ2-1; 13 bases line up with TRBD2. The TCR sequence derives from a woman aged 18-30 years in good health and CMV-seronegative. CDR3 coding DNA: TGTGCCAGTAGTGGGACTAGCGGGGTGACCTCCTACAATGAGCAGTTCTTC. Encoded protein: CASSGTSGVTSYNEQFF.